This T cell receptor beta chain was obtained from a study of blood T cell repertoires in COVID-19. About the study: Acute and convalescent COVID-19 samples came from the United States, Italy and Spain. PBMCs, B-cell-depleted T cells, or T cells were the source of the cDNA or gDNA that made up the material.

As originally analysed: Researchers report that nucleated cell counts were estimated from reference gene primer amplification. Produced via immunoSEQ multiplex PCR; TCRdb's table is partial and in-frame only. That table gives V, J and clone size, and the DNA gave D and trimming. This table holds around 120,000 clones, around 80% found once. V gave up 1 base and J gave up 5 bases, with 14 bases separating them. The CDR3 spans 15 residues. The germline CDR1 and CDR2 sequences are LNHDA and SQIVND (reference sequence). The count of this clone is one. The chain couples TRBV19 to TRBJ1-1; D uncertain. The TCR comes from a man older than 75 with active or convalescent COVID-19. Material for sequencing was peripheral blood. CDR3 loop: CASSIGAGMRTEAFF. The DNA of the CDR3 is TGTGCCAGTAGTATAGGGGCGGGAATGAGGACTGAAGCTTTCTTT.